A single sample gave rise to the 32 T cell receptor beta chains below, sequenced in a study of immune heterogeneity within non-small cell lung tumors. Amplifying TCR beta CDR3 involved multiplex PCR carried out with 32 V and 13 J primers. TCRdb analysed the multiplex PCR reads with MiXCR anew, one entry per CDR3 protein. This sample carries fewer than 15,000 distinct CDR3 sequences, approximately 22% of them seen once, and the ten largest clones take about an eighth. Template material for each sample was 550 to 700 ng of bulk tumor genomic DNA. The authors collected several far-apart biopsies from each primary tumor during surgery. Those enrolled were patients newly diagnosed with untreated non-small cell lung cancer and undergoing curative surgery. The sequencing input was lung tumor tissue. The receptors come from a man aged 45-60 years with non-small cell lung cancer.

This clonotype was counted many times. The gene calls are TRBV12-3 or TRBV12-4 and TRBJ1-1; 8 bases align to TRBD1. The V segment lost 5 bases and the J segment 5 bases; nucleotides outside the gene matches: 13. This CDR3 comprises 16 residues. CDR3 nucleotides: TGTGCCAGCAGTATAAAACTCGGGACAGGAAGGACTGAAGCTTTCTTT. This codes for CASSIKLGTGRTEAFF.

On this clonotype: Given a much more abundant clone one base away, this may be a read error. The chain employs TRBV5-1 and TRBJ2-5; 7 bases are a match to TRBD2. Germline assignment: CDR1 SGHRS and CDR2 YFSETQ. This CDR3 has 14 amino acids. J was trimmed by 3 bases and V by 3 bases; bases with no gene match: 5. The CDR3 bases are TGCGCCAGCAGCTCGGCCGGGACTAAAGAGACCCAGTACTTC. Encoded protein: CASSSAGTKETQYF.

The chain uses TRBV19 and TRBJ1-5, with D possibly matching TRBD1 (5 bases). Trimming left V 3 bases short and J 11 bases short, with 17 bases between. Germline V gene data show CDR1 as LNHDA and CDR2 as SQIVND (reference sequence). The CDR3 is made up of 14 amino acids. The DNA of the CDR3 is TGTGCCAGTAGTATCGGGGCACAGAATCATGCCCAGCATTTT. Translated: CASSIGAQNHAQHF.

The chain is built from TRBV18 and TRBJ2-1; D may match TRBD1 or TRBD2 (6 bases each). CDR3 length equals 16 residues. V lost 3 bases and J 2 bases, leaving 14 bases between the germline ends. Germline assignment: CDR1 KGHSH and CDR2 LQKENI. The DNA for the CDR3 is TGTGCCAGCTCACCGTATTGTAGGGGGGCCTACAATGAGCAGTTCTTC. Its protein is CASSPYCRGAYNEQFF.

This clonotype appeared many times. V usage is TRBV11-2 and J usage is TRBJ2-3, with TRBD2 matching over 13 bases. Germline V gene lookup returns CDR1 SGHAT and CDR2 FQNNGV. The CDR3 runs 17 residues. V was pared by 5 bases and J by 3 bases, with 8 bases of the junction left unmatched. The CDR3 DNA sequence: TGTGCCAGCAGCCCACCGGGACTAGCGGGGAGAACAGATACGCAGTATTTT. Translating gives CASSPPGLAGRTDTQYF.

Ten or more counts support this clonotype. The rearrangement links TRBV7-9 to TRBJ1-4, with 7 bases matching TRBD1. CDR1 and CDR2 from the germline V gene are SEHNR and FQNEAQ (reference sequence). V lost 5 bases to trimming and J lost 8 bases; unmatched junction nucleotides: 8. This CDR3 comprises 14 residues. The CDR3 region is CASSIRQGGEKLFF. The CDR3 DNA follows: TGTGCCAGCAGCATCCGACAGGGTGGGGAAAAACTGTTTTTT.

The table lists this clonotype with a few counts. The V gene is TRBV5-1, the J gene TRBJ2-3, with D unclear. Trimming shortened V by 2 bases and J by 3 bases, and 7 bases separated the two germline ends. The germline V gene has CDR1 SGHRS and CDR2 YFSETQ. The CDR3 length is 13 residues. The CDR3, as DNA: TGCGCCAGCAGCTTCCTAGAAACAGATACGCAGTATTTT. It codes for CASSFLETDTQYF.

The chain is built from TRBV5-8 and TRBJ1-1; no clear D gene. This CDR3 contains 13 residues. The germline CDR1 and CDR2 sequences are SGHTS and YDEGEE. V gave up 1 base and J gave up 2 bases, with 6 bases separating them. CDR3 sequence reads: CASSLYRNTEAFF. CDR3 sequence (DNA): TGTGCCAGCAGCTTGTATAGAAACACTGAAGCTTTCTTT.

In its sample, this clonotype ranks as medium-sized. V usage is TRBV15 and J usage is TRBJ2-1, with TRBD1 matching over 11 bases. The V and J ends lost 0 bases and 5 bases, in that order; junction bases with no gene match: 9. The CDR3 has 18 residues. Germline CDR1 LNHNV, CDR2 YYDKDF (reference sequence). CDR3 loop: CATSRDRGRDRGDNEQFF. The CDR3 DNA sequence: TGTGCCACCAGCAGAGATCGGGGCCGGGACAGGGGGGACAATGAGCAGTTCTTC.

Concerning this clonotype itself: Possible read error: a much larger clone is one base away. The rearrangement joins TRBV6-1 to TRBJ1-5; D ambiguous. Trimming stripped 5 bases from V and 9 bases from J, with 11 bases between. There are 12 residues in the CDR3. CDR1 MNHNS and CDR2 SASEGT come from the germline V gene. This CDR3 reads CASSTWVGPQHF. The DNA for the CDR3 is TGTGCCAGCAGTACATGGGTTGGGCCCCAGCATTTT.

The chain recombines TRBV5-1 with TRBJ2-2; D not resolved. The CDR3 spans 14 residues. CDR1 is SGHRS, CDR2 YFSETQ, per germline. V lost 2 bases, J lost 1 base, and 6 bases lay in between. The chain's CDR3 is CASSLDQNTGELFF. In DNA form, the CDR3 reads TGCGCCAGCAGCTTAGACCAGAACACCGGGGAGCTGTTTTTT.

In this sample, this clonotype turned up many times. The chain is built from TRBV20-1 and TRBJ1-4; 7 nucleotides match TRBD1. CDR3 length: 13 amino acids. Trimming cost V 5 bases and J 7 bases; bases outside gene matches: 7. In germline, CDR1 is DFQATT, CDR2 SNEGSKA (reference sequence). In DNA form, the CDR3 reads TGCAGTGCTCAGGGGGTCGGGGGTGAAAAACTGTTTTTT. Residues: CSAQGVGGEKLFF.

A note on this clonotype: This may be a read error: a much more frequent sequence differs by one nucleotide. The CDR3 sequence: CASSMTSVSASEQYF. The CDR3 nucleotides are TGTGCCAGCAGCATGACTAGCGTGAGCGCATCCGAGCAGTACTTC. The chain links TRBV7-3 to TRBJ2-7; TRBD2 matches 8 bases. The CDR3 contains 15 residues. The junction had 12 bases not matched to a gene; V was cut back by 5 bases and J by 6 bases. Germline CDR1 reads SGHTA; CDR2 reads FQGTGA.

This clonotype was observed at least ten times. The V and J genes are TRBV27 and TRBJ2-1; D is uncertain. CDR1 MNHEY and CDR2 SMNVEV come from the germline V gene (reference sequence). The CDR3 runs to 14 residues. Trimming shortened V by 4 bases and J by 4 bases, and 11 bases separated the two germline ends. Here the CDR3 DNA reads TGTGCCAGCAGTTCGAGGACGATTTACAATGAGCAGTTCTTC. Protein sequence: CASSSRTIYNEQFF.

A note on this clonotype: A much bigger clone sits one base away, suggesting this may be a read error. The gene calls are TRBV7-9 and TRBJ2-7; D gene uncertain. CDR1 and CDR2 (germline): SEHNR, FQNEAQ (reference sequence). Trimming cost V 5 bases and J 3 bases, with 14 bases left between them. This CDR3 is built from 14 residues. The CDR3 nucleotides are TGTGCCAGCAGCCGTGTTCCGGGCTTCTACGAGCAGTACTTC. It codes for CASSRVPGFYEQYF.

Ten or more counts support this clonotype. This chain joins TRBV5-5 and TRBJ1-4; D gene ambiguous. This CDR3 spans 12 amino acids. With 3 bases removed from V and 8 bases from J, the gap between germline ends came to 8 bases. In germline, CDR1 is SGHKS, CDR2 YYEKEE (reference sequence). Here the CDR3 DNA reads TGTGCCAGCAGCTCGGGAGGGGAAAAACTGTTTTTT. This sequence encodes CASSSGGEKLFF.

Concerning this clonotype itself: This may come from a read error, since a much larger clone is one base off. The genes are TRBV7-2 and TRBJ2-3; D might be TRBD1 or TRBD2, each matching 5 bases. With 5 bases removed from V and 11 bases from J, the gap between germline ends came to 23 bases. Germline V lookup: CDR1 SGHTA, CDR2 FQGNSA. This CDR3 region has 15 residues. CDR3 bases: TGTGCCAGCAGCCCCCCGGTAGCCGGGGCGGTAAAGCAGTATTTT. Its protein product is CASSPPVAGAVKQYF.

Comments on this clonotype: This may stem from a read error, because a much larger clone lies one nucleotide away. The chain uses TRBV6-2 or TRBV6-3 and TRBJ1-5, with 7 bases that match TRBD1. The CDR3 is made up of 14 amino acids. V lost 11 bases to trimming and J lost 1 base; unmatched junction nucleotides: 8. CDR1 and CDR2 from the germline V gene are MNHEY and SVGEGT. In DNA, the CDR3 is TGTGCCGGCGAACCGGACAGGAGCAATCAGCCCCAGCATTTT. Its protein is CAGEPDRSNQPQHF.

Sample share makes this clonotype medium-sized. The chain has TRBV7-2 and TRBJ2-2, with a weak D call TRBD1 (5 bases). The CDR3 runs 14 residues. Germline loops: CDR1 SGHTA, CDR2 FQGNSA. V was trimmed by 5 bases and J by 3 bases, leaving 10 bases between them. Here the CDR3 DNA reads TGTGCCAGCAGCCCTGGACACTACACCGGGGAGCTGTTTTTT. Amino acid sequence: CASSPGHYTGELFF.

This clonotype has ten or more counts. The V call is TRBV6-2 or TRBV6-3, the J call TRBJ1-5; TRBD1 matches 8 bases. The CDR3 extends over 13 amino acids. The germline V gene encodes CDR1 MNHEY and CDR2 SVGEGT. Germline trimming cut 4 bases from V and 6 bases from J; bases unmatched to any gene: 2. CDR3 residues: CASSSDRVQPQHF. Written as DNA, the CDR3 is TGTGCCAGCAGTTCGGACAGGGTTCAGCCCCAGCATTTT.

Comment on this clonotype: A single base separates this from a much larger clone, so it may be a read error. The chain combines TRBV12-3 or TRBV12-4 with TRBJ1-1, with a possible D match to TRBD1 (6 bases). V lost 3 bases and J lost 4, with 12 bases in between. The CDR3 contains 14 residues. This chain's CDR3 is CASSFGGGVTEAFF. In nucleotides, the CDR3 is TGTGCCAGCAGTTTCGGCGGGGGCGTCACTGAAGCTTTCTTT.

About this clonotype itself: Relative to the germline gene, one junction end is altered; a read error may explain this. The V gene is TRBV9, the J gene TRBJ2-3, with 9 bases identical to TRBD2. Germline V gene lookup returns CDR1 SGDLS and CDR2 YYNGEE. This CDR3 comprises 14 residues. CDR3 bases: TGTGCCGGCAGCCTTAGCGGGAGAGGGGATACGCAGTATTTT. The encoded protein is CAGSLSGRGDTQYF. Drawing the rest from reference TRBV9 and TRBJ2-3, the complete variable domain is DSGVTQTPKHLITATGQRVTLRCSPRSGDLSVYWYQQSLDQGLQFLIQYYNGEERAKGNILERFSAQQFPDLHSELNLSSLELGDSALYFCAGSLSGRGDTQYFGPGTRLTVL.

To note about this clonotype: A much larger clone differs by one base, so this may be a read error. The CDR3 sequence is CSASPGLAGGGEQYF. In DNA form, the CDR3 reads TGCAGTGCTAGCCCTGGACTAGCGGGAGGAGGGGAGCAGTACTTC. The V gene is TRBV20-1, the J gene TRBJ2-7, with TRBD2 matching 14 bases. V trimming: 3 bases; J trimming: 7 bases; junction bases outside the gene matches: 8. Germline values: CDR1 DFQATT, CDR2 SNEGSKA (reference sequence). The CDR3 is 15 residues long.

This clonotype was detected ten times or more. CDR3 in amino acids: CAWSVWGTGDYEQYF. The CDR3 DNA sequence: TGTGCCTGGAGTGTTTGGGGGACAGGGGACTACGAGCAGTACTTC. The chain combines TRBV30 with TRBJ2-7, with 10 bases aligning to TRBD1. The CDR3 consists of 15 residues. The junction had 5 bases not matched to a gene; V was cut back by 0 bases and J by 3 bases. CDR1 and CDR2 (germline): GTSNPN, SVGIG (reference sequence).

This clonotype was counted at least ten times. This chain links TRBV5-5 with TRBJ2-3; 9 bases are shared with TRBD2. The CDR3 runs to 17 residues. Germline assignment: CDR1 SGHKS and CDR2 YYEKEE (reference sequence). V trimming: 4 bases; J trimming: 1 base; junction bases outside the gene matches: 10. The CDR3 is CASSRDSRLAGTDTQYF. CDR3 DNA: TGTGCCAGCAGCCGTGATAGCCGACTAGCGGGCACAGATACGCAGTATTTT.

The rearrangement uses TRBV5-8 and TRBJ2-6; D remains unclear. V shed 3 bases and J shed 2 bases, with 18 bases lying between them. The CDR3 is 18 amino acids. From germline, CDR1 is SGHTS and CDR2 YDEGEE. The CDR3 DNA is TGTGCCAGCAGCTCGTACGGGCTACGAGGTACTGGGGCCAACGTCCTGACTTTC. It yields the protein CASSSYGLRGTGANVLTF.

Note on this clonotype: Mismatch with germline at one junction end may stem from a read error. The gene calls are TRBV11-2 and TRBJ2-3; D may be TRBD2 (6 bases). Germline assignment: CDR1 SGHAT and CDR2 FQNNGV. CDR3 length equals 16 residues. The CDR3 DNA sequence: TGTGCCAGCAGCTTAGTGCCGCGGGGTAGCTCAGATACACAGTATTTT. This translates into CASSLVPRGSSDTQYF.

Regarding this clonotype: Here the CDR3 omits its conserved ending phenylalanine or tryptophan, so a read error is the likely source. The genes are TRBV4-1 and TRBJ1-3, with 9 bases lining up with TRBD1. This CDR3 spans 19 amino acids. CDR1 MGHRA and CDR2 YSYEKL come from the germline V gene. V dropped 0 bases and J dropped 0; count of bases not matched to a gene: 9. The CDR3: CASSQELRWGQGSGNTIYL. The CDR3 nucleotides are TGCGCCAGCAGCCAAGAACTTAGGTGGGGACAGGGCTCTGGAAACACCATATATCTT.

Details on this clonotype: Given a much more abundant clone one base away, this may be a read error. The rearrangement uses TRBV3-1 and TRBJ1-1; no clear D. The CDR3 has 11 residues. Looked up from germline, CDR1 is LGHDT and CDR2 is YNNKEL (reference sequence). CDR3 in amino acids: CARSLGIEAFF. For the CDR3, the DNA is TGTGCCAGAAGCCTAGGAATAGAAGCTTTCTTT.

This clonotype was detected many times. The rearrangement joins TRBV5-1 to TRBJ2-4; D may be TRBD1 (6 bases). Trimming pared 4 bases from V and 9 bases from J, leaving 14 bases between. The CDR3 has 13 residues. In germline, CDR1 is SGHRS, CDR2 YFSETQ. The CDR3 sequence: CASSGTGMSIQYF. The CDR3 DNA is TGCGCCAGCAGCGGAACAGGGATGAGCATTCAGTACTTC.

Many counts were recorded for this clonotype. This rearrangement joins TRBV11-1 to TRBJ2-2, with a possible D match to TRBD1 (6 bases). Germline V gene sequence: CDR1 SGHAT, CDR2 FQDESV (reference sequence). The CDR3 runs to 16 residues. Trimming pared 2 bases from V and 4 bases from J, leaving 14 bases between. CDR3 sequence (DNA): TGTGCCAGCAGCTTATCCAGGGGTCGAGGCACCGGGGAGCTGTTTTTT. It specifies CASSLSRGRGTGELFF.

As regards this clonotype: A much bigger clone sits one base away, suggesting this may be a read error. This chain links TRBV6-1 with TRBJ2-2, with D perhaps matching TRBD2 (6 bases). CDR3 length: 15 amino acids. Germline assignment: CDR1 MNHNS and CDR2 SASEGT. Here the CDR3 reads CASSTIWGERREPFF. In DNA, the CDR3 is TGTGCCAGCAGTACGATCTGGGGGGAACGCCGGGAGCCGTTTTTT.